This T cell receptor beta chain derives from a study of CD4 and CD8 cells across lung adenocarcinoma regions (dated by TCRdb to 2016 to 2019). The study in broad terms: The study examined intratumor heterogeneity of the T cell receptor repertoire by comparing tumor centers with tumor margins.

Donors were patients with localized lung adenocarcinoma, a subtype of non-small cell lung cancer. The samples were taken from the centers of localized lung adenocarcinomas. For TCR repertoire analysis, CD4+ T cells from tumor tissue were profiled separately from CD8+ T cells. Libraries were constructed by PCR. Instrument used: HiSeq X Ten. TCRdb applied fastp at Q25 and MiXCR to the public reads, then kept only in-frame beta chains. Duplicate CDR3 protein sequences are folded into a single record with the most common DNA and genes. In all, the sample holds about 23,000 distinct CDR3 sequences, and more than 45% of those were seen once. The top ten hold roughly 23% of the sample. This clonotype was picked up many times. Its antigen has not been determined. No much larger clone is present one base from it, and per-base qualities are unavailable. From the cysteine through the phenylalanine, the CDR3 covers 14 amino acids. Of all the DNA, just the CDR3 is kept, 42 bases in frame from base 1. The germline V gene yields MNHNS for CDR1 and SASEGT for CDR2.

This clonotype was obtained from a male donor with lung adenocarcinoma. The CD4 and CD8 labels of this study may be unreliable. The chain is assembled from TRBV6-1 and TRBJ2-1, with TRBD1 tentatively as D gene (6 bases match). Gene TRBJ2-5 matches the end of the DNA better, so the J call may be wrong. Sequencing used CD4+ T cells from the center of a lung tumor. According to the study, the label for this sample's cell subset or site signals: tumor center region. The DNA reads TGTGCCAGCAGTGAACAGGCGAGGGGGGAGACCCAGTACTTC. It is translated as CASSEQARGETQYF.